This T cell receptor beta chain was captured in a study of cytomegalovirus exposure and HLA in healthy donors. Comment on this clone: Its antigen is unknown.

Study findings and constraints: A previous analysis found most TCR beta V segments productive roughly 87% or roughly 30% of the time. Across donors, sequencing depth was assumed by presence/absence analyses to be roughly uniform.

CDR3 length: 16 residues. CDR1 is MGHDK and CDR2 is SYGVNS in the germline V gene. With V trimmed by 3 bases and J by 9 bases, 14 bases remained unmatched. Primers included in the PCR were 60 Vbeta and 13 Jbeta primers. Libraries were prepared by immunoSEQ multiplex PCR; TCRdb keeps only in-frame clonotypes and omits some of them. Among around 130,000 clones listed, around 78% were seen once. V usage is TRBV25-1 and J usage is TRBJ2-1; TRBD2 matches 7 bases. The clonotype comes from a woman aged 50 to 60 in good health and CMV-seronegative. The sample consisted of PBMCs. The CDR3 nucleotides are TGTGCCAGCAGTGAGGCCCAGCGGGACCCCTTTGGTGAGCAGTTCTTC. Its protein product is CASSEAQRDPFGEQFF.